The clone carrying this TCR beta chain has more than one count but fewer than ten. The antigen is unknown. No patient had received any treatment before thyroid surgery. This record comes from a study of metastatic and nonmetastatic thyroid tumors. Findings and caveats of the study: Across blood and tumor, TCR beta diversity in malignant thyroid tumors was reportedly significantly higher than in benign nodules.

CDR3 length: 16 amino acids. V lost 4 bases, J lost 0 bases, and 14 bases lay in between. The germline V gene encodes CDR1 MNHNS and CDR2 SASEGT. Using MiXCR, TCRdb re-called clones from the PCR reads. The profile shows about 49,000 clones, about 20% of them singletons. The genes are TRBV6-1 and TRBJ2-3; TRBD1 might be the D (5 bases). This clonotype was obtained from a female donor with papillary thyroid cancer or a benign thyroid nodule (not recorded which). Some clones in this sample may be carry-over from other donors' samples. Material for sequencing was blood. CDR3 DNA: TGTGCCAGCAGTGTAAGTGGGGCCGCTAGCACAGATACGCAGTATTTT. It translates to CASSVSGAASTDTQYF.